These 20 T cell receptor beta chains originate from one sample sequenced in a study of metastatic and nonmetastatic thyroid tumors. There were no patients who had received any treatment before thyroid surgery. TCRdb redid the clone calls on the PCR reads using MiXCR. The table lists under 8,000 clones, around a quarter of them singletons. Material: adjacent normal tissue. These receptors were taken from a male donor with papillary thyroid cancer or a benign thyroid nodule (not recorded which). Some clones in this sample may be carry-over from other donors' samples.

Within the sample, this clone is medium-sized. The chain employs TRBV30 and TRBJ1-4; 9 bases map to TRBD1. The CDR3 sequence is 17 residues long. Germline values: CDR1 GTSNPN, CDR2 SVGIG (reference sequence). V lost 3 bases and J lost 0; bases outside the gene matches: 8. The CDR3 region is CAWRAGTGYTTNEKLFF. CDR3 bases: TGTGCCTGGAGAGCTGGGACAGGGTATACAACTAATGAAAAACTGTTTTTT.

The J gene is TRBJ1-1, the V gene TRBV6-1; TRBD1 aligns across 7 bases. The CDR3 sequence is 15 residues long. Germline V gene lookup returns CDR1 MNHNS and CDR2 SASEGT. With 7 bases clipped from V and 2 bases from J, the junction kept 10 bases outside the gene matches. CDR3 loop: CASMDPGTANTEAFF. DNA of the CDR3: TGTGCCAGCATGGACCCCGGGACAGCCAACACTGAAGCTTTCTTT.

This clone showed up many times. At the DNA level, this CDR3 is encoded by other sequences in the same sample as well. The chain employs TRBV5-1 and TRBJ2-6; D not certain. Germline-derived CDR1 and CDR2 are SGHRS and YFSETQ. The CDR3 contains 16 residues. The V end lost 0 bases, the J end lost 0 bases, and 7 bases lay between the germline ends. CDR3 residues: CASSLETGSGANVLTF. The CDR3 DNA sequence: TGCGCCAGCAGCTTGGAGACTGGCTCTGGGGCCAACGTCCTGACTTTC.

This clone was seen many times. The chain recombines TRBV12-5 with TRBJ1-1; possibly TRBD1 for D (5 bases). The V end was cut by 7 bases, the J end by 2 bases, with 14 bases between. Germline V gives CDR1 LGHNT, CDR2 FRNRAP. The CDR3 spans 14 residues. The CDR3 protein is CASALDSLNTEAFF. CDR3 DNA sequence: TGTGCTAGTGCCTTAGACAGCCTAAACACTGAAGCTTTCTTT.

The chain recombines TRBV5-1 with TRBJ2-5; 10 bases are shared with TRBD2. V lost 3 bases, J lost 4 bases, and 12 bases stayed unmatched. The CDR3 is made up of 17 amino acids. CDR1 and CDR2 from the germline V gene are SGHRS and YFSETQ. CDR3 region: CASSSVLAGSGGETQYF. CDR3 coding DNA: TGCGCCAGCAGCTCCGTACTAGCGGGAAGCGGGGGAGAGACCCAGTACTTC. Full variable domain (remainder filled in from reference TRBV5-1 and TRBJ2-5): KAGVTQTPRYLIKTRGQQVTLSCSPISGHRSVSWYQQTPGQGLQFLFEYFSETQRNKGNFPGRFSGRQFSNSRSEMNVSTLELGDSALYLCASSSVLAGSGGETQYFGPGTRLLVL.

V and J are TRBV24-1 and TRBJ1-2; the match to TRBD1 covers 11 bases. With V trimmed by 3 bases and J by 7 bases, 6 bases remained unmatched. This CDR3 region has 15 residues. CDR1 is KGHDR and CDR2 is SFDVKD in the germline V gene. The CDR3 DNA sequence: TGTGCCACCAGTGATCCCGGACAGGGGGCTCCTGGCTACACCTTC. Translation gives CATSDPGQGAPGYTF.

In its sample, this clone is medium-sized. The chain links TRBV20-1 to TRBJ2-7; D is unclear. V was clipped by 3 bases and J by 7 bases, with 16 bases between them. This CDR3 comprises 13 residues. CDR1 and CDR2 from the germline V gene are DFQATT and SNEGSKA (reference sequence). The CDR3: CSARSQATGEQYF. In DNA, the CDR3 is TGCAGTGCTAGGAGTCAGGCTACTGGAGAGCAGTACTTC.

The CDR3 protein is CATSRGLAGGPDEQYF. The CDR3 region has the DNA TGTGCCACCAGCAGGGGACTAGCGGGAGGGCCCGACGAGCAGTACTTC. V gene TRBV15 combines with J gene TRBJ2-7; 16 nucleotides agree with TRBD2. Germline CDR1 is LNHNV and CDR2 is YYDKDF (reference sequence). The CDR3 runs to 16 residues. V trimming: 3 bases; J trimming: 5 bases; junction bases outside the gene matches: 4.

The V gene is TRBV28, the J gene TRBJ2-7; 15 positions agree with TRBD2. V shed 2 bases and J 0 bases; nucleotides not matched to a gene: 8. This CDR3 has 19 amino acids. Germline V lookup: CDR1 MDHEN, CDR2 SYDVKM. CDR3 in DNA: TGTGCCAGCAGTTTACCGGGACTAGCGGGAGGACCTAGCTCCTACGAGCAGTACTTC. Translating it yields CASSLPGLAGGPSSYEQYF.

J is TRBJ2-7 and V is TRBV7-9; the D gene is possibly TRBD2 (5 bases). The CDR3 length is 14 residues. CDR1 SEHNR and CDR2 FQNEAQ come from the germline V gene (reference sequence). V was cut by 0 bases and J by 1 base, with 7 bases left in between. The CDR3 coding sequence is TGTGCCAGCAGCTTAGCGACGGGGTCCTACGAGCAGTACTTC. Protein sequence: CASSLATGSYEQYF.

The chain employs TRBV11-2 and TRBJ2-1; TRBD2 matches 9 bases. CDR3 length equals 17 residues. Trimming at V came to 4 bases and at J to 4 bases, leaving 11 bases not matched to a gene. Germline CDR1 SGHAT, CDR2 FQNNGV. As DNA, the CDR3 is TGTGCCAGCAGCTCCCGGGCTAGCGGGACAGTATACAATGAGCAGTTCTTC. Its protein product is CASSSRASGTVYNEQFF.

The chain recombines TRBV15 with TRBJ2-7, with D possibly matching TRBD1 (5 bases). Germline V lookup: CDR1 LNHNV, CDR2 YYDKDF (reference sequence). The CDR3 has 13 residues. V lost 4 bases and J 3 bases, leaving 10 bases between the germline ends. DNA of the CDR3: TGTGCCACCAGCACAGGGAAGGACTACGAGCAGTACTTC. This codes for CATSTGKDYEQYF.

This clone was seen a few times. This chain links TRBV30 with TRBJ1-2, with unresolved D. In germline, CDR1 is GTSNPN, CDR2 SVGIG (reference sequence). Trimming stripped 3 bases from V and 8 bases from J, with 7 bases between. CDR3 length: 10 amino acids. CDR3 region: CAWRAVGYTF. DNA of the CDR3: TGTGCCTGGAGGGCGGTGGGCTACACCTTC.

This clone was found a few times. The genes are TRBV15 and TRBJ2-7; 7 nucleotides match TRBD2. The CDR3 sequence is 13 residues long. Germline values: CDR1 LNHNV, CDR2 YYDKDF (reference sequence). Trimming took 0 bases from V and 8 from J; bases not matched to a gene: 4. This CDR3 is CATSREGGEQQYF. In DNA, the CDR3 is TGTGCCACCAGCAGAGAGGGGGGGGAACAGCAGTACTTC.

There are many counts of this clone. One end of the junction is discordant with germline, which a read error may explain. The genes are TRBV9 and TRBJ2-7; TRBD2 agrees at 9 bases. The germline gives CDR1 SGDLS, CDR2 YYNGEE. CDR3 length: 17 amino acids. The CDR3 spells CASSVGGGFSGSFERYF. For the CDR3, the DNA is TGTGCCAGCAGCGTAGGGGGTGGTTTTAGCGGGAGTTTCGAGCGGTACTTC.

This clone came up once. The chain recombines TRBV20-1 with TRBJ2-7, with a weak D call TRBD2 (5 bases). The CDR3 sequence is 13 residues long. The V and J ends lost 0 bases and 3 bases respectively, with 9 bases between them. Germline-derived CDR1 and CDR2 are DFQATT and SNEGSKA (reference sequence). The CDR3 nucleotides are TGCAGTGCTAGAGACGGGATCGTCTACGAGCAGTACTTC. It codes for CSARDGIVYEQYF.

This clone is termed medium-sized (0.01 to 0.1%). V gene TRBV19 combines with J gene TRBJ2-2; D unresolved. V dropped 2 bases and J dropped 6 bases, with 4 bases sitting between them. This CDR3 region has 12 residues. Germline CDR1 LNHDA, CDR2 SQIVND (reference sequence). The CDR3 nucleotides read TGTGCCAGTAGTATACCCTCCGGGGAGCTGTTTTTT. Protein: CASSIPSGELFF.

This clone was found a few times. The chain links TRBV24-1 to TRBJ1-5; TRBD1 aligns across 9 bases. Germline V gene lookup returns CDR1 KGHDR and CDR2 SFDVKD. The junction had 3 bases not matched to a gene; V was cut back by 4 bases and J by 0 bases. This CDR3 spans 16 amino acids. In DNA form, the CDR3 reads TGTGCCACCAGTGAGACAGGGGGAGGTAGCAATCAGCCCCAGCATTTT. The encoded protein is CATSETGGGSNQPQHF.

On this clone itself: The missing conserved phenylalanine or tryptophan at the end of this CDR3 makes a read error likely. The V and J genes are TRBV11-1 and TRBJ1-6; 8 nucleotides line up with TRBD1. The germline V gene has CDR1 SGHAT and CDR2 FQDESV (reference sequence). CDR3 length equals 13 residues. V trimming: 3 bases; J trimming: 11 bases; junction bases outside the gene matches: 3. CDR3 residues: CASSLDRVAPLHS. The CDR3 nucleotides read TGTGCCAGCAGCTTGGACAGGGTTGCACCCCTCCACTCT.

This clone is categorized as large (0.1 to 1%). The chain employs TRBV12-3 or TRBV12-4 and TRBJ1-1; D is uncertain. The CDR3 totals 11 residues. The V end lost 6 bases, the J end lost 7 bases, and 9 bases lay between the germline ends. DNA of the CDR3: TGTGCCAGCAGGAGCGGGCTTGAAGCTTTCTTT. Protein product: CASRSGLEAFF.